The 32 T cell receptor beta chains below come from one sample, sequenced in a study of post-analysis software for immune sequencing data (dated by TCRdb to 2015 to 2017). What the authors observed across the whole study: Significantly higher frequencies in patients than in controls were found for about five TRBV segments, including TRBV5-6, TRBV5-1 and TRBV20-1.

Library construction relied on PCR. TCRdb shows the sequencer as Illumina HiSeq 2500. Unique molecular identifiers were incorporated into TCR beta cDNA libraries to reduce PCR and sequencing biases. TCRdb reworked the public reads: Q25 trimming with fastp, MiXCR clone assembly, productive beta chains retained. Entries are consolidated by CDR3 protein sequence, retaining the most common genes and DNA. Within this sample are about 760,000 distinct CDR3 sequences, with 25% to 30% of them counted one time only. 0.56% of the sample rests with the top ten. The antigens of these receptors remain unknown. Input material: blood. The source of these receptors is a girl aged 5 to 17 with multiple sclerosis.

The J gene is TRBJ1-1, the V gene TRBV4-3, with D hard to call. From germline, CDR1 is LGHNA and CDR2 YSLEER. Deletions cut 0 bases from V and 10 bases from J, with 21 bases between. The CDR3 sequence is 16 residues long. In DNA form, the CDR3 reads TGCGCCAGCAGCCAAGATTGGGCAGGTCTATGGTGGGGAGCTTTCTTT. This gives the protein CASSQDWAGLWWGAFF.

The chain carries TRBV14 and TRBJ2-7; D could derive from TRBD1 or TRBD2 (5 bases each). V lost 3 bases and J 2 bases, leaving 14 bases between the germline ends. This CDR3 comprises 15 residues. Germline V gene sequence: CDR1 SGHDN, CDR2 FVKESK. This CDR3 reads CASSQTGRLTYEQYF. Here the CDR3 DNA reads TGTGCCAGCAGCCAGACGGGACGCTTGACCTACGAGCAGTACTTC.

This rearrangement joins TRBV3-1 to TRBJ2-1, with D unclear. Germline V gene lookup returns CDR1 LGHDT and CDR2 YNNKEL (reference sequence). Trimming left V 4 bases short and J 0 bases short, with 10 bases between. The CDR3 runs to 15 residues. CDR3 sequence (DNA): TGTGCCAGCAGCCCGACACGAGACTCCTACAATGAGCAGTTCTTC. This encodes CASSPTRDSYNEQFF.

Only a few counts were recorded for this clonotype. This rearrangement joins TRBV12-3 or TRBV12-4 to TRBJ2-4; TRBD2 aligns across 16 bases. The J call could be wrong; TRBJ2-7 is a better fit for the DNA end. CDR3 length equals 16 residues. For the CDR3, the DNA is TGTGCCAGCAGTTTGGGGGGACTAGCGGGAGGGCTCGAGCAGTACTTC. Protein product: CASSLGGLAGGLEQYF.

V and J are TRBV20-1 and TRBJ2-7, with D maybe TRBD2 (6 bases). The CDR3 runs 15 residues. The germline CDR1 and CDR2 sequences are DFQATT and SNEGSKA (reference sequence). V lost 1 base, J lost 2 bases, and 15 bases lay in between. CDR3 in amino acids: CSARVPRERPYEQYF. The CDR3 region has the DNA TGCAGTGCTAGAGTCCCACGGGAGCGTCCCTACGAGCAGTACTTC.

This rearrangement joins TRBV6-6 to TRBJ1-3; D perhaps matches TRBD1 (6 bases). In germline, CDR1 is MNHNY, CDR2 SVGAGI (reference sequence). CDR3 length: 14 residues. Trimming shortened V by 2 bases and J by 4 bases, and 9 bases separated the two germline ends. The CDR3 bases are TGTGCCAGCAGTTACCCGACAGGCGGAAACACCATATATTTT. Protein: CASSYPTGGNTIYF.

CDR3 sequence: CASSPPGQTNEKLFF. CDR3 DNA sequence: TGTGCCAGCAGTCCTCCGGGACAGACTAATGAAAAACTGTTTTTT. V usage is TRBV28 and J usage is TRBJ1-4; 7 bases map to TRBD1. CDR3 length: 15 amino acids. CDR1 and CDR2 (germline): MDHEN, SYDVKM. V trimming: 5 bases; J trimming: 2 bases; junction bases outside the gene matches: 5.

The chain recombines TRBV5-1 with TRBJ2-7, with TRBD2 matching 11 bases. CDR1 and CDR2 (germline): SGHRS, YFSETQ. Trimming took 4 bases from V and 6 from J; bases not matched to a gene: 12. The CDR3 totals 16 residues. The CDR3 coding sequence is TGCGCCAGCAGCCGTATCACTAGCGGGAGCGGACTCGAGCAGTACTTC. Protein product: CASSRITSGSGLEQYF.

The CDR3 sequence is CSARDGRSDTQYF. DNA for the CDR3: TGCAGTGCTAGAGACGGGAGGTCAGATACGCAGTATTTT. The genes are TRBV20-1 and TRBJ2-3, with 7 bases fitting TRBD2. Looked up from germline, CDR1 is DFQATT and CDR2 is SNEGSKA (reference sequence). V trimming: 0 bases; J trimming: 4 bases; junction bases outside the gene matches: 1. This CDR3 contains 13 residues.

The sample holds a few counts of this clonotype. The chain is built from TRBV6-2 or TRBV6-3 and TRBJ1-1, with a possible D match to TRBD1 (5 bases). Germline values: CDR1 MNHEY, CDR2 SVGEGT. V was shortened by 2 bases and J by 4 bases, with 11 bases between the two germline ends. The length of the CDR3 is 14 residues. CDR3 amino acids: CASSYRGVPTEAFF. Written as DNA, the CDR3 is TGTGCCAGCAGTTACAGGGGTGTTCCCACTGAAGCTTTCTTT.

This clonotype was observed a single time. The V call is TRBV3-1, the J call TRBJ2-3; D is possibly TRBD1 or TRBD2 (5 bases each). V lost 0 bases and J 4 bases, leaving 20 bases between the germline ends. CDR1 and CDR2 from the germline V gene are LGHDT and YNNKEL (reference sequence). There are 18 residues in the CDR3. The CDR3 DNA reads TGTGCCAGCAGCCAAGATTCCCGGGTTCCTAGGGGAGCAGATACGCAGTATTTT. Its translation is CASSQDSRVPRGADTQYF.

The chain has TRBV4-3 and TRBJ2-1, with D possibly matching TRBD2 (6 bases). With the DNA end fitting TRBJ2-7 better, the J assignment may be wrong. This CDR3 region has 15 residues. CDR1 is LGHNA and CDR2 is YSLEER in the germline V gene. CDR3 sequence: CASRDQRVSYNEQYF. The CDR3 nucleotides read TGCGCCAGCAGAGACCAGCGGGTCTCCTACAATGAGCAGTACTTC.

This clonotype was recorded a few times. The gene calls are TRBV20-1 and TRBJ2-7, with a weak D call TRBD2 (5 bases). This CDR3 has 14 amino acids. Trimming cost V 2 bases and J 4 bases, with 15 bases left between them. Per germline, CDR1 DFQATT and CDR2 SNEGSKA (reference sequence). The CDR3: CSARPTAGLYEQYF. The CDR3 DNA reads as TGCAGTGCTAGACCCACGGCGGGTTTGTACGAGCAGTACTTC.

This CDR3 is CASPRTDRGRQETQYF. The CDR3 nucleotides are TGTGCCAGCCCTCGGACGGATCGAGGGAGGCAAGAGACCCAGTACTTC. The chain links TRBV12-3 or TRBV12-4 to TRBJ2-5; D is perhaps TRBD2 (6 bases). CDR3 length equals 16 residues. Trimming removed 8 bases at V and 2 bases at J, with 21 bases between.

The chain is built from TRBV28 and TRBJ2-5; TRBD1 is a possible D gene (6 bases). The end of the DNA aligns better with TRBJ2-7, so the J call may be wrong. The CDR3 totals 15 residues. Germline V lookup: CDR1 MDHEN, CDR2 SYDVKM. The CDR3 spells CANSLRTVPPYEQYF. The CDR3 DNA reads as TGTGCGAACAGTTTAAGGACAGTTCCGCCCTACGAGCAGTACTTC.

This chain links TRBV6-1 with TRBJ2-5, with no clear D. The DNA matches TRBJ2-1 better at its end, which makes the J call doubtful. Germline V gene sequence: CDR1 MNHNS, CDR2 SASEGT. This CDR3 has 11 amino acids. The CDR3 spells CASLYQETQFF. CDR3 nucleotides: TGTGCCAGCCTTTACCAAGAGACCCAGTTCTTC.

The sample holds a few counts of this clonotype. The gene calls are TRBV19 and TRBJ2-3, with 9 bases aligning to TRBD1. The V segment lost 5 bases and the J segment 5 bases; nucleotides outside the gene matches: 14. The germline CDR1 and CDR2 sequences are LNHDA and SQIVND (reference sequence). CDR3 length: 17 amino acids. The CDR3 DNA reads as TGTGCCAGTAGTTCCCCCTCGACAGGGGGGCAAGAAGATACGCAGTATTTT. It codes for CASSSPSTGGQEDTQYF. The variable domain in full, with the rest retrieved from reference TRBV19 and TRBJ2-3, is DGGITQSPKYLFRKEGQNVTLSCEQNLNHDAMYWYRQDPGQGLRLIYYSQIVNDFQKGDIAEGYSVSREKKESFPLTVTSAQKNPTAFYLCASSSPSTGGQEDTQYFGPGTRLTVL.

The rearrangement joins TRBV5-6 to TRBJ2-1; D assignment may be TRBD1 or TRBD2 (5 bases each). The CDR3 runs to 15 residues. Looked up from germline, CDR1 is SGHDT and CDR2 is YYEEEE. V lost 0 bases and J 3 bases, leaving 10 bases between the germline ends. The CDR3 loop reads CASSLARGDYNEQFF. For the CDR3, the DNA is TGTGCCAGCAGCTTGGCGAGGGGAGACTACAATGAGCAGTTCTTC.

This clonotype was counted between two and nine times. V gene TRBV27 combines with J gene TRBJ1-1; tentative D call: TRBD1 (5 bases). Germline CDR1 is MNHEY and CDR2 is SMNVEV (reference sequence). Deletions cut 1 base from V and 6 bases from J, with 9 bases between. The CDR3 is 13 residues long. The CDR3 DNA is TGTGCCAGCAGTTTATTGGGGGGTCCTGAAGCTTTCTTT. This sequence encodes CASSLLGGPEAFF.

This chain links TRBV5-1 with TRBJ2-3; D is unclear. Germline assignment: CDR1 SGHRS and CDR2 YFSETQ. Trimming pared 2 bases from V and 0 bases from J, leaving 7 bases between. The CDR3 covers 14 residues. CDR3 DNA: TGCGCCAGCAGCTTTGGCAGGAGCACAGATACGCAGTATTTT. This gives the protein CASSFGRSTDTQYF.

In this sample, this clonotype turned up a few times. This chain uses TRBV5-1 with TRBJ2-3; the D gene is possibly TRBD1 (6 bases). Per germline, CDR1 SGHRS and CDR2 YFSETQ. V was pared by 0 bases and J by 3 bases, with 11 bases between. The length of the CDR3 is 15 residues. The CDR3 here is CASSLEHRVTDTQYF. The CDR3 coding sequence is TGCGCCAGCAGCTTGGAACACAGGGTAACAGATACGCAGTATTTT. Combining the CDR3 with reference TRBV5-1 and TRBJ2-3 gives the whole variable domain KAGVTQTPRYLIKTRGQQVTLSCSPISGHRSVSWYQQTPGQGLQFLFEYFSETQRNKGNFPGRFSGRQFSNSRSEMNVSTLELGDSALYLCASSLEHRVTDTQYFGPGTRLTVL.

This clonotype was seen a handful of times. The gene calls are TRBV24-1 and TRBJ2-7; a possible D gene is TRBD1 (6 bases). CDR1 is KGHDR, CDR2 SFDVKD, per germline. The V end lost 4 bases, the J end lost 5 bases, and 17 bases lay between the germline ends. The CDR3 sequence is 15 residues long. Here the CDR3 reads CATSDPGHLKNEQYF. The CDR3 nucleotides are TGTGCCACCAGTGACCCGGGACACCTAAAGAACGAGCAGTACTTC.

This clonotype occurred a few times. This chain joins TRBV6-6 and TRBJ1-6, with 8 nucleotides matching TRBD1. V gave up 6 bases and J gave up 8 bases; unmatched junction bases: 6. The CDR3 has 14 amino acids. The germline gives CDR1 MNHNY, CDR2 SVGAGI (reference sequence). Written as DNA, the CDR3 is TGTGCCAGCAGGTACAGGGGGACTGATTCACCCCTCCACTTT. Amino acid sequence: CASRYRGTDSPLHF.

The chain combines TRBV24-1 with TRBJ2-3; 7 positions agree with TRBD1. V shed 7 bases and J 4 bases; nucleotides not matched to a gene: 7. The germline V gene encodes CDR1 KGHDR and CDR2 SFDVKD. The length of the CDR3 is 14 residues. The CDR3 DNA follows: TGTGCCACCAGCAGACAGGGATCAGCAGATACGCAGTATTTT. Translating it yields CATSRQGSADTQYF.

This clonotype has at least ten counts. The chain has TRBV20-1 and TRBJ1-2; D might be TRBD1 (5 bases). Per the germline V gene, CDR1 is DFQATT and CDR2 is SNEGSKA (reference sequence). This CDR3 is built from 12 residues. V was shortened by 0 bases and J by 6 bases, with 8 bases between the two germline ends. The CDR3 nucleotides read TGCAGTGCTAGAGATCCGACAGATGGCTACACCTTC. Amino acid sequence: CSARDPTDGYTF.

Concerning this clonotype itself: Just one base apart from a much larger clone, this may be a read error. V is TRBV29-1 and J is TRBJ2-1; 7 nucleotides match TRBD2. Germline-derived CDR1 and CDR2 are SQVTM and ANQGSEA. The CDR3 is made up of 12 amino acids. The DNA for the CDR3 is TGCAGCGTCGAGCGGGACGGGAATGAGGAGTTCTTC. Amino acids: CSVERDGNEEFF.

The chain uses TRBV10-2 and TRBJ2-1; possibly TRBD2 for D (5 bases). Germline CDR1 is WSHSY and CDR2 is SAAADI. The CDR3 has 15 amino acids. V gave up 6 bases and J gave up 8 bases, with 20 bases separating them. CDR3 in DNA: TGCGCCAGCAGCCCTATCGACACGGCGGGCGATGAGCAGTTCTTC. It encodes CASSPIDTAGDEQFF.

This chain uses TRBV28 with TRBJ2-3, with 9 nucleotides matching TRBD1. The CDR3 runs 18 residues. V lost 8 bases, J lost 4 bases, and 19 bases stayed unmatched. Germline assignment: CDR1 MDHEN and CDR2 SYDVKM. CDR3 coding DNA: TGTGCCAGCCCCCCCGGGGTGGCCGGACAGGGGCACGCAGATACGCAGTATTTT. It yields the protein CASPPGVAGQGHADTQYF.

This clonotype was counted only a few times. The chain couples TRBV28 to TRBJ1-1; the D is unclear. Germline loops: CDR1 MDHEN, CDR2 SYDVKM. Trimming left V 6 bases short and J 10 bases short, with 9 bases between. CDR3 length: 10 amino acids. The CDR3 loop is CASRRLVAFF. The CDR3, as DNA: TGTGCCAGCAGGCGATTAGTAGCTTTCTTT.

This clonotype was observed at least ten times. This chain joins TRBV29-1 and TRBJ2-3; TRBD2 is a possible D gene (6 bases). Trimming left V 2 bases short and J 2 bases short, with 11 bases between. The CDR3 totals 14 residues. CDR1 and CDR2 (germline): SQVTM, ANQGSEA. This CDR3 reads CSVEKRAVTDTQYF. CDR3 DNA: TGCAGCGTTGAAAAGCGGGCAGTCACAGATACGCAGTATTTT.

As DNA, the CDR3 is TGTGCCAGCAGTAAATACGGGCCGGGCGCTAATGAAAAACTGTTTTTT. It is translated as CASSKYGPGANEKLFF. The rearrangement uses TRBV6-7 and TRBJ1-4; D not certain. TRBV6-7 is filed as an ORF, its function uncertain. V lost 5 bases and J lost 3, with 16 bases in between. The CDR3 is made up of 16 amino acids.

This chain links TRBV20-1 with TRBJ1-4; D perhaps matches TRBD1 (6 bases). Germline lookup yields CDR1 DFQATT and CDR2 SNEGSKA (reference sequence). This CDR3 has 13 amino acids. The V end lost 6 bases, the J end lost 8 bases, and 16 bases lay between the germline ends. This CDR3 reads CSALSTGGEKLFF. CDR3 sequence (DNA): TGCAGTGCCCTTTCGACAGGAGGGGAAAAACTGTTTTTT.